This T cell receptor (beta chain) was found in a study of Ad26.COV2.S vaccination and SARS-CoV-2 variants. The table came from immunoSEQ multiplex PCR; TCRdb's copy has only in-frame clones and leaves some out. The profile covers some 480,000 clones, with 70% to 90% appearing a single time and 10% to 15% taken by the ten largest. V lost 1 base and J 12 bases, leaving 16 bases between the germline ends. Germline V gene sequence: CDR1 SEHNR, CDR2 FQNEAQ (reference sequence). The CDR3 loop spans 14 amino acids. The treatment here: around 19 received Ad26.COV2.S at low or high dose, single or two shots; several received placebo; per-sample allocation not given. Sampling was performed 63 days after the first vaccine or placebo injection.

Sequenced material: peripheral blood, taken in a trial of Ad26.COV2.S vaccine versus placebo. This TCR derives from a person between 18 and 65 years old who received the Ad26.COV2.S COVID-19 vaccine or a placebo. The chain joins TRBV7-9 to TRBJ2-1; TRBD2 is a possible D gene (6 bases). The CDR3 reads CASSLEAGGLWQFF. The CDR3 nucleotides are TGTGCCAGCAGCTTAGAAGCGGGTGGACTCTGGCAGTTCTTC.